The 28 T cell receptor beta chains below come from one sample, sequenced in a study of T cell responses to AZD1222 COVID-19 vaccine (dated by TCRdb to the early 2020s). Library construction relied on the immunoSEQ multiplex PCR assay. TCRdb stores this immuneACCESS table with in-frame sequences only. Part of the clones is absent; in the studies checked, under half of the shortfall reflects unresolved V genes, and no reason is known for the rest. For this sample there are around 160,000 clones; roughly 90% appear just once. The ten biggest clones cover about 1.3% of the sample. This sample's time point label indicates: baseline before first vaccination. The source material was peripheral blood, sampled on day 0 of AZD1222 vaccination. The receptors come from an adult in good health.

The chain couples TRBV3-1 (or the pseudogene TRBV3-2) to TRBJ1-4; D call uncertain. This CDR3 region has 15 residues. CDR1 LGHDT and CDR2 YNNKEL come from the germline V gene (reference sequence). Trimming cost V 0 bases and J 7 bases, with 12 bases left between them. The CDR3 DNA reads as TGTGCCAGCAGCCAAGATCGAGGCGTGGGTGAAAAACTGTTTTTT. It encodes CASSQDRGVGEKLFF.

This clone is a singleton in its sample. The rearrangement links TRBV7-3 to TRBJ2-1; TRBD1 aligns across 8 bases. V gave up 4 bases and J gave up 9 bases; unmatched junction bases: 20. CDR3 size: 18 residues. Germline assignment: CDR1 SGHTA and CDR2 FQGTGA. The CDR3 DNA reads TGTGCCAGCAGCTCCCGAACGAGGACAGGGCTGGGATTTGGTGAGCAGTTCTTC. This sequence encodes CASSSRTRTGLGFGEQFF. Looking up the rest from reference TRBV7-3 and TRBJ2-1 gives the full variable domain: GAGVSQTPSNKVTEKGKYVELRCDPISGHTALYWYRQSLGQGPEFLIYFQGTGAADDSGLPNDRFFAVRPEGSVSTLKIQRTERGDSAVYLCASSSRTRTGLGFGEQFFGPGTRLTVL.

The genes are TRBV5-1 and TRBJ1-2; D remains unclear. The germline V and J ends were trimmed by 0 bases and 1 base, with 7 bases remaining between them. The germline CDR1 and CDR2 sequences are SGHRS and YFSETQ. The CDR3 is 14 residues long. CDR3: CASSLESFNYGYTF. DNA of the CDR3: TGCGCCAGCAGCTTGGAAAGCTTTAACTATGGCTACACCTTC.

This rearrangement joins TRBV9 to TRBJ2-1; 10 bases are shared with TRBD2. Germline lookup yields CDR1 SGDLS and CDR2 YYNGEE. Losses at the gene ends were 0 bases for V and 6 bases for J; bases not matched to a gene: 9. The CDR3 consists of 17 residues. Here the CDR3 DNA reads TGTGCCAGCAGCGTAGATTCCCTAGCGGGGGTCCTCAATGAGCAGTTCTTC. Translating gives CASSVDSLAGVLNEQFF. The complete variable domain, with remaining parts taken from reference TRBV9 and TRBJ2-1, reads DSGVTQTPKHLITATGQRVTLRCSPRSGDLSVYWYQQSLDQGLQFLIQYYNGEERAKGNILERFSAQQFPDLHSELNLSSLELGDSALYFCASSVDSLAGVLNEQFFGPGTRLTVL.

This rearrangement joins TRBV6-6 to TRBJ1-4; D perhaps matches TRBD1 (5 bases). CDR1 is MNHNY, CDR2 SVGAGI, per germline (reference sequence). CDR3 length: 15 amino acids. V lost 6 bases to trimming and J lost 8 bases, with 19 bases between them. The CDR3 sequence is CASSPSLFRGEKLFF. DNA for the CDR3: TGTGCCAGCAGCCCCTCTCTATTCCGGGGGGAAAAACTGTTTTTT.

This chain uses TRBV5-1 with TRBJ2-7; D might be TRBD1 (6 bases). Germline V gives CDR1 SGHRS, CDR2 YFSETQ. The CDR3 is 12 amino acids. Trimming pared 0 bases from V and 7 bases from J, leaving 8 bases between. This chain's CDR3 is CASSLEQGEQYF. The CDR3 DNA reads as TGCGCCAGCAGCTTGGAACAGGGAGAGCAGTACTTC.

The genes are TRBV27 and TRBJ2-4; possibly TRBD2 for D (5 bases). The CDR3 length is 15 residues. V was pared by 7 bases and J by 0 bases, with 13 bases between. In germline, CDR1 is MNHEY, CDR2 SMNVEV (reference sequence). The CDR3 region has the DNA TGTGCCAGCAAGTTCAGTGGACTAGCCAAAAACATTCAGTACTTC. Its translation: CASKFSGLAKNIQYF.

The rearrangement uses TRBV5-6 and TRBJ1-2; 8 bases match TRBD1. Per germline, CDR1 SGHDT and CDR2 YYEEEE. The CDR3 is made up of 17 amino acids. The J segment lost 6 bases and the V segment lost 1 base, leaving 14 bases of the junction unmatched. The CDR3 DNA follows: TGTGCCAGCAGCTTGTGGGCCGGGACAGGCTTTGAAAATGGCTACACCTTC. This sequence encodes CASSLWAGTGFENGYTF.

This clone appeared once. CDR3: CASPYRAVPQHF. The DNA for the CDR3 is TGTGCCAGCCCGTACAGGGCGGTTCCCCAGCATTTT. The V gene is TRBV18, the J gene TRBJ1-5; weak D call: TRBD1 (6 bases). Trimming cost V 8 bases and J 10 bases, with 15 bases left between them. Germline V gene lookup returns CDR1 KGHSH and CDR2 LQKENI. The CDR3 consists of 12 residues.

The chain employs TRBV6-5 and TRBJ1-1; 7 nucleotides match TRBD1. Looked up from germline, CDR1 is MNHEY and CDR2 is SVGAGI. The V segment lost 7 bases and the J segment 7 bases; nucleotides outside the gene matches: 9. This CDR3 has 13 residues. The CDR3 loop is CASINRQGVEAFF. The CDR3 DNA is TGTGCCAGCATAAACAGACAGGGCGTTGAAGCTTTCTTT.

This clone showed up just once. This chain connects TRBV27 to TRBJ2-7, with 12 bases matching TRBD1. V trimming: 2 bases; J trimming: 3 bases; junction bases outside the gene matches: 5. CDR3 length equals 16 residues. The germline gives CDR1 MNHEY, CDR2 SMNVEV (reference sequence). CDR3 protein: CASSLTGTGGVYEQYF. CDR3 nucleotide sequence: TGTGCCAGCAGTTTAACCGGGACAGGGGGCGTCTACGAGCAGTACTTC.

The CDR3 DNA sequence: TGTGCCAGCAGCTTAGACAGGGGAGGAGGCAATCAGCCCCAGCATTTT. It specifies CASSLDRGGGNQPQHF. The chain uses TRBV7-2 and TRBJ1-5; 7 nucleotides agree with TRBD1. Trimming at V came to 1 base and at J to 2 bases, leaving 5 bases not matched to a gene. Germline V lookup: CDR1 SGHTA, CDR2 FQGNSA. This CDR3 comprises 16 residues.

The J gene is TRBJ2-2, the V gene TRBV4-1; D gene ambiguous. V was cut by 4 bases and J by 2 bases, with 11 bases left in between. Per germline, CDR1 MGHRA and CDR2 YSYEKL. The CDR3 sequence is 15 residues long. Written as DNA, the CDR3 is TGCGCCAGCAGCCCTATTGGCCTTAACACCGGGGAGCTGTTTTTT. Translating gives CASSPIGLNTGELFF.

The chain uses TRBV11-1 and TRBJ1-1; D ambiguous. The CDR3 has 12 amino acids. Trimming left V 0 bases short and J 7 bases short, with 6 bases between. The germline V gene encodes CDR1 SGHAT and CDR2 FQDESV (reference sequence). CDR3 residues: CASSLAAHEAFF. In DNA form, the CDR3 reads TGTGCCAGCAGCTTAGCGGCGCATGAAGCTTTCTTT.

This sequence joins TRBV5-5 and TRBJ1-1; 8 bases map to TRBD1. The germline gives CDR1 SGHKS, CDR2 YYEKEE (reference sequence). The CDR3 runs 13 residues. J lost 4 bases, V lost 4 bases, and 3 bases had no gene match. CDR3 loop: CASSRTGGTEAFF. In DNA form, the CDR3 reads TGTGCCAGCAGCCGAACAGGGGGCACTGAAGCTTTCTTT.

This clone came up once. The chain joins TRBV9 to TRBJ2-4; 7 bases align to TRBD1. V gave up 0 bases and J gave up 6 bases; unmatched junction bases: 12. There are 17 residues in the CDR3. CDR1 SGDLS and CDR2 YYNGEE come from the germline V gene. The CDR3 reads CASSVGGGEGAANIQYF. DNA of the CDR3: TGTGCCAGCAGCGTAGGTGGGGGTGAGGGGGCAGCAAACATTCAGTACTTC.

The chain uses TRBV6-2 or TRBV6-3 and TRBJ1-1, with D hard to call. Trimming took 4 bases from V and 7 from J, leaving 13 bases between them. Germline V CDR1 and CDR2: MNHEY, SVGEGT. The CDR3 has 13 amino acids. The CDR3 nucleotides are TGTGCCAGCAGTTTTGGTTTAGGATATGAAGCTTTCTTT. It is translated as CASSFGLGYEAFF.

V usage is TRBV5-6 and J usage is TRBJ2-2, with 7 bases identical to TRBD2. V lost 0 bases and J lost 6; bases outside the gene matches: 5. This CDR3 contains 15 residues. Germline V lookup: CDR1 SGHDT, CDR2 YYEEEE. Written as DNA, the CDR3 is TGTGCCAGCAGCTTGGTTGGGAGGGGAGCCGGGGAGCTGTTTTTT. This codes for CASSLVGRGAGELFF. The whole variable domain, remainder taken from reference TRBV5-6 and TRBJ2-2, is DAGVTQSPTHLIKTRGQQVTLRCSPKSGHDTVSWYQQALGQGPQFIFQYYEEEERQRGNFPDRFSGHQFPNYSSELNVNALLLGDSALYLCASSLVGRGAGELFFGEGSRLTVL.

The V call is TRBV9, the J call TRBJ1-4, with D perhaps TRBD1 (5 bases). The V end lost 2 bases, the J end lost 7 bases, and 12 bases lay between the germline ends. Germline V gene data show CDR1 as SGDLS and CDR2 as YYNGEE. This CDR3 contains 14 residues. CDR3 in amino acids: CASSVGPGGEKLFF. CDR3 coding DNA: TGTGCCAGCAGCGTCGGGCCCGGGGGTGAAAAACTGTTTTTT.

This sequence joins TRBV7-2 and TRBJ2-7; 7 nucleotides align to TRBD1. Germline values: CDR1 SGHTA, CDR2 FQGNSA. There are 16 residues in the CDR3. The junction had 12 bases not matched to a gene; V was cut back by 5 bases and J by 2 bases. CDR3 in amino acids: CASSTTGDSVTYEQYF. CDR3 nucleotide sequence: TGTGCCAGCAGCACTACAGGGGACAGTGTTACCTACGAGCAGTACTTC.

V and J are TRBV19 and TRBJ2-2; D gene ambiguous. The length of the CDR3 is 13 residues. The V end was cut by 3 bases, the J end by 4 bases, with 6 bases between. CDR1 LNHDA and CDR2 SQIVND come from the germline V gene (reference sequence). CDR3 nucleotide sequence: TGTGCCAGTAGTATCTTACTCACCGGGGAGCTGTTTTTT. Its protein product is CASSILLTGELFF.

The table lists this clone with a few counts. The rearrangement joins TRBV5-4 to TRBJ2-2; 8 nucleotides align to TRBD1. This CDR3 contains 16 residues. Per germline, CDR1 SGHNT and CDR2 YYREEE (reference sequence). V lost 4 bases and J lost 6; bases outside the gene matches: 11. CDR3 sequence reads: CASSGGQEGRAGELFF. The CDR3 region has the DNA TGTGCCAGCAGCGGGGGACAGGAGGGTAGGGCCGGGGAGCTGTTTTTT.

This clone is a singleton in its sample. This chain uses TRBV15 with TRBJ2-5; TRBD2 might be the D (5 bases). This CDR3 has 14 residues. Germline V gene data show CDR1 as LNHNV and CDR2 as YYDKDF (reference sequence). The V end was cut by 1 base, the J end by 4 bases, with 10 bases between. CDR3 amino acids: CATSRGRERETQYF. DNA for the CDR3: TGTGCCACCAGCAGAGGTCGGGAACGAGAGACCCAGTACTTC.

The chain uses TRBV2 and TRBJ2-7; the D call may be TRBD1 or TRBD2 (5 bases each). The CDR3 spans 13 residues. From germline, CDR1 is SNHLY and CDR2 FYNNEI. Trimming stripped 3 bases from V and 2 bases from J, with 8 bases between. The CDR3 sequence is CASSDGTPYEQYF. The CDR3 DNA is TGTGCCAGCAGTGATGGGACCCCCTACGAGCAGTACTTC.

This sequence joins TRBV25-1 and TRBJ2-1, with TRBD2 matching 10 bases. The germline CDR1 and CDR2 sequences are MGHDK and SYGVNS. This CDR3 is built from 15 residues. Trimming removed 10 bases from V and 9 bases from J; junction bases left unmatched: 15. For the CDR3, the DNA is TGTGCCATGGAAGAGAGCGGGGGGGCCTCGTTTGAGCAGTTCTTC. Translation gives CAMEESGGASFEQFF. Drawing the rest from reference TRBV25-1 and TRBJ2-1, the complete variable domain is EADIYQTPRYLVIGTGKKITLECSQTMGHDKMYWYQQDPGMELHLIHYSYGVNSTEKGDLSSESTVSRIRTEHFPLTLESARPSHTSQYLCAMEESGGASFEQFFGPGTRLTVL.

This rearrangement joins TRBV11-2 to TRBJ1-6; 12 bases agree with TRBD1. Trimming cost V 0 bases and J 8 bases; bases outside gene matches: 8. The CDR3 runs 18 residues. Looked up from germline, CDR1 is SGHAT and CDR2 is FQNNGV. The CDR3 DNA sequence: TGTGCCAGCAGCTTAGATGGGGGGACAGGGGGCGGGTATTCACCCCTCCACTTT. Amino acids: CASSLDGGTGGGYSPLHF.

V gene TRBV11-2 combines with J gene TRBJ1-4, with unresolved D. The germline V and J ends were trimmed by 4 bases and 5 bases, with 5 bases remaining between them. The CDR3 length is 12 residues. Germline-derived CDR1 and CDR2 are SGHAT and FQNNGV. The CDR3 DNA follows: TGTGCCAGCAGCTCGGGAAATGAAAAACTGTTTTTT. Residues: CASSSGNEKLFF. Full variable domain (missing parts from reference TRBV11-2 and TRBJ1-4): EAGVAQSPRYKIIEKRQSVAFWCNPISGHATLYWYQQILGQGPKLLIQFQNNGVVDDSQLPKDRFSAERLKGVDSTLKIQPAKLEDSAVYLCASSSGNEKLFFGSGTQLSVL.

The CDR3 sequence is CASNPTEAFF. CDR3 nucleotides: TGTGCCAGCAACCCCACTGAAGCTTTCTTT. The chain combines TRBV2 with TRBJ1-1, with no clear D. Germline V gene lookup returns CDR1 SNHLY and CDR2 FYNNEI. This CDR3 region has 10 residues. The ends were cut back, 7 bases at V and 4 bases at J, with 4 bases in the middle.